A selection of T cell receptor beta chains follows, all from one sample in a study of cytomegalovirus exposure and HLA in healthy donors. Assay used: immunoSEQ multiplex PCR; TCRdb lists only in-frame clones, some missing. This table holds approximately 150,000 clones, about four fifths found once. The specimen sequenced was PBMCs. The receptors originated from a man aged 25 to 40 in good health and CMV-seronegative. Both conserved end residues are part of each CDR3. Fields, in order: V gene, clone size, J gene, D gene, CDR3 DNA, CDR3 protein. The D gene is left open where the match is weak. Clone size is stated in some rows and not others, as once, few, many or a class when expanded.

v_gene: TRBV10-3
abundance: -
j_gene: TRBJ2-3
d_gene: -
CDR3nt: TGTGCCATCAGTGACGGGTTGGATACGCAGTATTTT
CDR3aa: CAISDGLDTQYF

v_gene: TRBV7-9
abundance: -
j_gene: TRBJ2-5
d_gene: TRBD1
CDR3nt: TGTGCCAGCATCCTCCCCCGGACAGGGCAAGAGACCCAGTACTTC
CDR3aa: CASILPRTGQETQYF

v_gene: TRBV29-1
abundance: -
j_gene: TRBJ2-1
d_gene: TRBD2
CDR3nt: TGCAGCGTTGAGGTAGCGGGAGGCCAGAGCTCCTACAATGAGCAGTTCTTC
CDR3aa: CSVEVAGGQSSYNEQFF

v_gene: TRBV9
abundance: -
j_gene: TRBJ2-5
d_gene: TRBD2
CDR3nt: TGTGCCAGCAGCGTAGGAGAAGGGGTTAGCGGGGGCCAAGAGACCCAGTACTTC
CDR3aa: CASSVGEGVSGGQETQYF

v_gene: TRBV19
abundance: -
j_gene: TRBJ2-7
d_gene: TRBD2
CDR3nt: TGTGCCAGTAGACTAGCGGGGGACTACGAGCAGTACTTC
CDR3aa: CASRLAGDYEQYF

v_gene: TRBV5-4
abundance: few
j_gene: TRBJ2-2
d_gene: TRBD2
CDR3nt: TGTGCCAGCAGCCTGGGGGGTAGCGGGGGAAACACCGGGGAGCTGTTTTTT
CDR3aa: CASSLGGSGGNTGELFF

v_gene: TRBV7-9
abundance: -
j_gene: TRBJ2-1
d_gene: -
CDR3nt: TGTGCCAGCAGCTCCAGGCCCCAGGTTCAGGAGTTCTTC
CDR3aa: CASSSRPQVQEFF

v_gene: TRBV18
abundance: -
j_gene: TRBJ2-7
d_gene: TRBD1
CDR3nt: TGTGCCAGCTCACAACCGGGACAGGCTACCTACGAGCAGTACTTC
CDR3aa: CASSQPGQATYEQYF

v_gene: TRBV27
abundance: few
j_gene: TRBJ2-1
d_gene: TRBD2
CDR3nt: TGTGCCAGCAGCTCGGGACTAGTCCGTTACAATGAGCAGTTCTTC
CDR3aa: CASSSGLVRYNEQFF

v_gene: TRBV10-3
abundance: -
j_gene: TRBJ2-2
d_gene: -
CDR3nt: TGTGCCATCAGGTCTTCGAGTCCCCATGCGAACACCGGGGAGCTGTTTTTT
CDR3aa: CAIRSSSPHANTGELFF

v_gene: TRBV2
abundance: -
j_gene: TRBJ2-1
d_gene: -
CDR3nt: TGTGCCAGCAGCACCGAGCTCTACAATGAGCAGTTCTTC
CDR3aa: CASSTELYNEQFF

v_gene: TRBV29-1
abundance: -
j_gene: TRBJ2-7
d_gene: TRBD1
CDR3nt: TGCAGCGTTGAAGATAGGGACAGGGGAAACGAGCAGTACTTC
CDR3aa: CSVEDRDRGNEQYF

v_gene: TRBV23-1
abundance: few
j_gene: TRBJ1-2
d_gene: -
CDR3nt: TGCGCCAGCAGTCAATCTCCAACCGGGAAGATTCTGCGCTATGGCTACACCTTC
CDR3aa: CASSQSPTGKILRYGYTF

v_gene: TRBV5-1
abundance: -
j_gene: TRBJ1-3
d_gene: TRBD1
CDR3nt: TGCGCCAGCAGCTTCGCCGGGACAGCCTCTGGAAACACCATATATTTT
CDR3aa: CASSFAGTASGNTIYF

v_gene: TRBV7-6
abundance: few
j_gene: TRBJ2-1
d_gene: -
CDR3nt: TGTGCCAGCAGCTTAGGACAGCAAAGGCGCAATGAGCAGTTCTTC
CDR3aa: CASSLGQQRRNEQFF

v_gene: TRBV7-2
abundance: -
j_gene: TRBJ1-2
d_gene: TRBD1
CDR3nt: TGTGCCAGCAGCTTCCCGGAGGACAGGGGGGCGGGTGGCTACACCTTC
CDR3aa: CASSFPEDRGAGGYTF

v_gene: TRBV10-3
abundance: -
j_gene: TRBJ2-3
d_gene: TRBD2
CDR3nt: TGTGCCATCAGTGATAAAGGGACTAGCGGCACAGATACGCAGTATTTT
CDR3aa: CAISDKGTSGTDTQYF

v_gene: TRBV7-6
abundance: -
j_gene: TRBJ2-2
d_gene: TRBD2
CDR3nt: TGTGCCAGCAGCTTAGTTGGGCTAGCGGGGGCGAACACCGGGGAGCTGTTTTTT
CDR3aa: CASSLVGLAGANTGELFF

v_gene: TRBV9
abundance: -
j_gene: TRBJ2-5
d_gene: -
CDR3nt: TGTGCCAGCAGCTCCCTTGTCTCAGGCCAAGAGACCCAGTACTTC
CDR3aa: CASSSLVSGQETQYF

v_gene: TRBV27
abundance: once
j_gene: TRBJ2-7
d_gene: TRBD1
CDR3nt: TGTGCCAGCAGTCCAGGACAGGGGGGATGGTACGAGCAGTACTTC
CDR3aa: CASSPGQGGWYEQYF

v_gene: TRBV27
abundance: -
j_gene: TRBJ1-2
d_gene: -
CDR3nt: TGTGCCAGCAGTTTTTCTAGCTACTATGGCTACACCTTC
CDR3aa: CASSFSSYYGYTF

v_gene: TRBV21-1
abundance: -
j_gene: TRBJ1-4
d_gene: -
CDR3nt: TGTGCCAGCAGCAGGCGACAGGGTCGTGATGAAAAACTGTTTTTT
CDR3aa: CASSRRQGRDEKLFF

v_gene: TRBV9
abundance: -
j_gene: TRBJ1-6
d_gene: -
CDR3nt: TGTGCCAGCAGCGTAGTCGCAGGTGATTCACCCCTCCACTTT
CDR3aa: CASSVVAGDSPLHF

v_gene: TRBV30
abundance: -
j_gene: TRBJ1-2
d_gene: -
CDR3nt: TGTGCCTGGAGTCCCAGGAACTATGGCTACACCTTC
CDR3aa: CAWSPRNYGYTF

v_gene: TRBV18
abundance: -
j_gene: TRBJ2-7
d_gene: TRBD1
CDR3nt: TGTGCCAGCTCACCGACGCCGGGACAGGGCTCCGAGCAGTACTTC
CDR3aa: CASSPTPGQGSEQYF

v_gene: TRBV7-9
abundance: -
j_gene: TRBJ2-3
d_gene: TRBD1
CDR3nt: TGTGCCAGCAGTCGAGACAGGGGCCGCACAGATACGCAGTATTTT
CDR3aa: CASSRDRGRTDTQYF

v_gene: TRBV29-1
abundance: -
j_gene: TRBJ2-1
d_gene: TRBD2
CDR3nt: TGCAGCGTTCCCCCACGGCTAGCGGGAGGGCGGAATGAGCAGTTCTTC
CDR3aa: CSVPPRLAGGRNEQFF

v_gene: TRBV18
abundance: -
j_gene: TRBJ2-7
d_gene: -
CDR3nt: TGTGCCAGCTCACCACTGGGGGGGGCGGTCTACGAGCAGTACTTC
CDR3aa: CASSPLGGAVYEQYF

v_gene: TRBV6-6
abundance: -
j_gene: TRBJ1-5
d_gene: TRBD1
CDR3nt: TGTGCCAGCGTCCCGGGACAGGGCGACCCGCCCCAGCATTTT
CDR3aa: CASVPGQGDPPQHF

v_gene: TRBV4-3
abundance: -
j_gene: TRBJ2-5
d_gene: -
CDR3nt: TGCGCCAGCAGCCAAGCGGTTACAGAAGAGACCCAGTACTTC
CDR3aa: CASSQAVTEETQYF

v_gene: TRBV6-5
abundance: once
j_gene: TRBJ1-1
d_gene: -
CDR3nt: TGTGCCAGCAGTTACCAGGGAGGCACTGAAGCTTTCTTT
CDR3aa: CASSYQGGTEAFF

v_gene: TRBV2
abundance: -
j_gene: TRBJ2-1
d_gene: TRBD2
CDR3nt: TGTGCCAGCAGTGAACCTCTCCTGACTAGCGGGGGGGCTGATGAGCAGTTCTTC
CDR3aa: CASSEPLLTSGGADEQFF

v_gene: TRBV28
abundance: -
j_gene: TRBJ2-7
d_gene: -
CDR3nt: TGTGCCAGTGGGGGAGGTTCTTTCTTCGAGCAGTACTTC
CDR3aa: CASGGGSFFEQYF

v_gene: TRBV5-1
abundance: -
j_gene: TRBJ1-4
d_gene: TRBD1
CDR3nt: TGCGCCAGCAGCGCCCAACAGGGGGCAGGGGAAAAACTGTTTTTT
CDR3aa: CASSAQQGAGEKLFF

v_gene: TRBV19
abundance: -
j_gene: TRBJ1-2
d_gene: -
CDR3nt: TGTGCCAGTAGTATCTGGGGCAAAGAGGCCTCCTATGGCTACACCTTC
CDR3aa: CASSIWGKEASYGYTF

v_gene: TRBV30
abundance: -
j_gene: TRBJ1-2
d_gene: -
CDR3nt: TGTGCCTGGAGTATAGCCATTTACGACTATGGCTACACCTTC
CDR3aa: CAWSIAIYDYGYTF